This T cell receptor beta chain was recovered during a study of control samples from healthy donors and cancer patients. Trimming removed 5 bases from V and 6 bases from J; junction bases left unmatched: 5. The CDR3 has 14 residues. Germline V gene lookup returns CDR1 SEHNR and CDR2 FQNEAQ (reference sequence). The table came from immunoSEQ multiplex PCR; TCRdb's copy has only in-frame clones and leaves some out. Counted here are about 140,000 clones, around 90% occurring once; the ten biggest clones make up around 11%. V is TRBV7-9 and J is TRBJ1-5, with 9 bases identical to TRBD1. The source material was blood. This clonotype was obtained from a young man in good health. The CDR3 spells CASSAGTGSQPQHF. The CDR3 bases are TGTGCCAGCAGCGCGGGGACAGGGAGTCAGCCCCAGCATTTT.